Below are 19 T cell receptor beta chains sequenced from a single sample in a study of Ad26.COV2.S vaccination and SARS-CoV-2 variants. Clones were read by immunoSEQ multiplex PCR, and TCRdb kept only the in-frame ones, dropping some. There are hundreds of thousands of clones in the sample; under 95% occur only once, and around 4.2% lies in the top ten. The starting material was peripheral blood, obtained after recovery from COVID-19. These receptors came from a human donor who had recovered from COVID-19.

This rearrangement joins TRBV14 to TRBJ1-2; D not resolved. Germline V gives CDR1 SGHDN, CDR2 FVKESK. The CDR3 spans 16 residues. The V and J ends lost 0 bases and 3 bases respectively, with 14 bases between them. The CDR3 region is CASSQDRVFSYYGYTF. The DNA for the CDR3 is TGTGCCAGCAGCCAAGATCGAGTCTTCAGCTACTATGGCTACACCTTC. Full variable domain (missing parts from reference TRBV14 and TRBJ1-2): EAGVTQFPSHSVIEKGQTVTLRCDPISGHDNLYWYRRVMGKEIKFLLHFVKESKQDESGMPNNRFLAERTGGTYSTLKVQPAELEDSGVYFCASSQDRVFSYYGYTFGSGTRLTVV.

This chain connects TRBV27 to TRBJ2-7; tentatively, D is TRBD2 (6 bases). In germline, CDR1 is MNHEY, CDR2 SMNVEV (reference sequence). V gave up 0 bases and J gave up 2 bases, with 14 bases separating them. This CDR3 is built from 16 residues. The CDR3 here is CASSLSWGLVTYEQYF. The CDR3 DNA is TGTGCCAGCAGTTTATCATGGGGACTCGTTACCTACGAGCAGTACTTC.

CDR3 DNA sequence: TGTGCCAGCAGCCCGGGAGGGGGCACAGATACGCAGTATTTT. It yields the protein CASSPGGGTDTQYF. V gene TRBV13 combines with J gene TRBJ2-3; TRBD2 matches at 8 bases. Unmatched junction bases numbered 2, after V lost 5 bases and J lost 1 base. Germline CDR1 and CDR2: PRHDT and FYEKMQ (reference sequence). CDR3 length: 14 amino acids.

This clone has only one observation. The J gene is TRBJ1-5, the V gene TRBV7-2; tentative D call: TRBD1 (6 bases). CDR1 SGHTA and CDR2 FQGNSA come from the germline V gene. This CDR3 has 11 residues. With 4 bases removed from V and 9 bases from J, the gap between germline ends came to 7 bases. The CDR3 coding sequence is TGTGCCAGCAGCTCGACAGGGCCCCAGCATTTT. It specifies CASSSTGPQHF.

This clone has just a few counts. The chain employs TRBV7-2 and TRBJ2-3; perhaps TRBD1 as D (5 bases). Germline CDR1 reads SGHTA; CDR2 reads FQGNSA. CDR3 length: 14 residues. Trimming took 3 bases from V and 0 from J, leaving 7 bases between them. The chain's CDR3 is CASSFQGSTDTQYF. CDR3 DNA sequence: TGTGCCAGCAGCTTCCAGGGAAGCACAGATACGCAGTATTTT. Together with reference TRBV7-2 and TRBJ2-3, the CDR3 gives the full variable domain: GAGVSQSPSNKVTEKGKDVELRCDPISGHTALYWYRQSLGQGLEFLIYFQGNSAPDKSGLPSDRFSAERTGGSVSTLTIQRTQQEDSAVYLCASSFQGSTDTQYFGPGTRLTVL.

In this sample, this clone turned up once. This chain links TRBV9 with TRBJ2-2, with TRBD1 identical over 10 bases. This CDR3 spans 13 amino acids. The V gene's germline CDR1 is SGDLS and CDR2 YYNGEE. V was clipped by 8 bases and J by 3 bases; unmatched bases: 1. CDR3: CASGTGDTGELFF. The CDR3 DNA sequence: TGTGCCAGTGGGACAGGGGACACCGGGGAGCTGTTTTTT.

A single count supports this clone. This chain connects TRBV25-1 to TRBJ1-1, with unresolved D. This CDR3 comprises 11 residues. Germline V gene data show CDR1 as MGHDK and CDR2 as SYGVNS. Deletions cut 4 bases from V and 8 bases from J, with 8 bases between. The CDR3 sequence: CASSGGGEAFF. The CDR3 region has the DNA TGTGCCAGCAGTGGGGGAGGCGAAGCTTTCTTT.

This sequence joins TRBV9 and TRBJ1-2; tentative D call: TRBD1 (5 bases). The CDR3 covers 16 residues. The germline CDR1 and CDR2 sequences are SGDLS and YYNGEE. Trimming left V 3 bases short and J 5 bases short, with 20 bases between. The CDR3 loop reads CASSGDRIPGLYGYTF. CDR3 coding DNA: TGTGCCAGCAGCGGCGACCGTATTCCGGGACTTTATGGCTACACCTTC.

V gene TRBV4-2 combines with J gene TRBJ1-3; tentative D call: TRBD1 (5 bases). Germline V gene lookup returns CDR1 LGHNA and CDR2 YNFKEQ. Trimming cost V 5 bases and J 6 bases, with 14 bases left between them. The CDR3 has 14 amino acids. The CDR3 DNA is TGTGCCAGCAGCTACCGGGGAGGGGAAAACACCATATATTTT. Translated, it gives CASSYRGGENTIYF.

This sequence joins TRBV7-7 and TRBJ1-6; D call uncertain. Germline CDR1 and CDR2: SSHAT and FNYEAQ (reference sequence). The CDR3 has 14 amino acids. Trimming removed 1 base at V and 7 bases at J, with 8 bases between. CDR3 amino acids: CASSLGQSNSPLHF. The DNA of the CDR3 is TGTGCCAGCAGCTTAGGGCAGAGCAATTCACCCCTCCACTTT.

The chain is built from TRBV28 and TRBJ1-2; D not certain. The CDR3 is 15 amino acids. V was shortened by 6 bases and J by 5 bases, with 19 bases between the two germline ends. Germline lookup yields CDR1 MDHEN and CDR2 SYDVKM. CDR3 bases: TGTGCCAGCAGGCTGGTACTATCGGCCCTATATGGCTACACCTTC. It translates to CASRLVLSALYGYTF.

V is TRBV12-3 or TRBV12-4 and J is TRBJ1-6; no clear D gene. The CDR3 is 12 residues long. Trimming took off 5 bases at V and 10 bases at J, with 9 bases between the two ends. In nucleotides, the CDR3 is TGTGCCAGCAGTAAACAACGGTCACCCCTCCACTTT. Translated: CASSKQRSPLHF.

The rearrangement joins TRBV5-6 to TRBJ1-6; D remains unclear. From germline, CDR1 is SGHDT and CDR2 YYEEEE. CDR3 length equals 17 residues. Trimming removed 1 base from V and 0 bases from J, with 11 bases in between. The DNA of the CDR3 is TGTGCCAGCAGCTTGTCCAGTCGAAACTCCTATAATTCACCCCTCCACTTT. This sequence encodes CASSLSSRNSYNSPLHF. Filled out from reference TRBV5-6 and TRBJ1-6, the complete variable domain reads DAGVTQSPTHLIKTRGQQVTLRCSPKSGHDTVSWYQQALGQGPQFIFQYYEEEERQRGNFPDRFSGHQFPNYSSELNVNALLLGDSALYLCASSLSSRNSYNSPLHFGNGTRLTVT.

The V call is TRBV7-6, the J call TRBJ1-1; D ambiguous. The CDR3 consists of 12 residues. Germline V CDR1 and CDR2: SGHVS, FNYEAQ. The ends were cut back, 5 bases at V and 5 bases at J, with 9 bases in the middle. CDR3 nucleotide sequence: TGTGCCAGCAGCCTTTCCGGGACTGAAGCTTTCTTT. It encodes CASSLSGTEAFF.

The V and J genes are TRBV9 and TRBJ1-3, with D tentatively TRBD1 (5 bases). CDR1 and CDR2 from the germline V gene are SGDLS and YYNGEE. The CDR3 loop spans 17 amino acids. Trimming left V 5 bases short and J 0 bases short, with 18 bases between. The CDR3 sequence: CASRSGRGGTSGNTIYF. CDR3 nucleotides: TGTGCCAGCAGGTCGGGGCGGGGAGGCACCTCTGGAAACACCATATATTTT.

The CDR3 here is CASSIDLRKTGGTEAFF. In DNA form, the CDR3 reads TGTGCCAGTAGTATAGATCTTCGAAAAACAGGGGGCACTGAAGCTTTCTTT. This chain connects TRBV19 to TRBJ1-1, with 8 nucleotides matching TRBD1. Germline V CDR1 and CDR2: LNHDA, SQIVND (reference sequence). The V and J ends lost 0 bases and 4 bases, in that order; junction bases with no gene match: 10. The CDR3 is made up of 17 amino acids.

This rearrangement joins TRBV7-2 to TRBJ2-2; TRBD1 aligns across 7 bases. CDR1 is SGHTA and CDR2 is FQGNSA in the germline V gene. This CDR3 comprises 15 residues. The junction had 4 bases not matched to a gene; V was cut back by 1 base and J by 5 bases. The DNA for the CDR3 is TGTGCCAGCAGCTTAGTTGTGACAGGGACCGGGGAGCTGTTTTTT. This gives the protein CASSLVVTGTGELFF.

The chain is built from TRBV9 and TRBJ1-1; no clear D gene. This CDR3 is built from 13 residues. Germline-derived CDR1 and CDR2 are SGDLS and YYNGEE. The V end was cut by 0 bases, the J end by 4 bases, with 7 bases between. The CDR3 bases are TGTGCCAGCAGCGTAGTACTTAGCACTGAAGCTTTCTTT. Protein sequence: CASSVVLSTEAFF.

The CDR3 region has the DNA TGTGCCAGCAGCTTTAAGAGCGTAAGGGACACTGAAGCTTTCTTT. Protein: CASSFKSVRDTEAFF. This chain links TRBV7-9 with TRBJ1-1; D not certain. V was shortened by 3 bases and J by 3 bases, with 14 bases between the two germline ends. This CDR3 comprises 15 residues. Germline V lookup: CDR1 SEHNR, CDR2 FQNEAQ (reference sequence).